The clone carrying this TCR beta chain turned up a few times. Its specificity is unknown. The same CDR3 is also encoded by other DNA sequences in this sample. Of the isolated RNA, all was reverse transcribed, and so the sequenced material was expressed TCRB transcripts. Data came from immunoSEQ multiplex PCR; TCRdb stores just in-frame clones and leaves some out. This sample has 350,000 to 400,000 clones; roughly an eighth occur once, and the top ten carry 0.0085% to 0.012%. These data come from a study of beta chain features in type 1 diabetes. As for the study in general: Age, gender and cell yields were similar between patients and healthy donors. Researchers looked at about 110 million sorted cells across all samples.

Study-level points and caveats: At VDJ recombination sites, type 1 diabetes patients had fewer insertions and more deleted nucleotides. A moderate, significant TCRB CDR3 shortening appeared in type 1 diabetes across four CD4+ subsets.

The sequenced sample was naive CD4+ T cells from blood. The receptor was isolated from a woman aged 18-29 years with type 1 diabetes.

The CDR3 DNA is TGTGCCAGCAGCTTACAGGGATACGAGCAGTACTTC. Translating gives CASSLQGYEQYF. The chain is built from TRBV7-9 and TRBJ2-7, with a weak D call TRBD1 (5 bases). Trimming shortened V by 2 bases and J by 4 bases, and 6 bases separated the two germline ends. The CDR3 spans 12 residues. CDR1 is SEHNR, CDR2 FQNEAQ, per germline (reference sequence).